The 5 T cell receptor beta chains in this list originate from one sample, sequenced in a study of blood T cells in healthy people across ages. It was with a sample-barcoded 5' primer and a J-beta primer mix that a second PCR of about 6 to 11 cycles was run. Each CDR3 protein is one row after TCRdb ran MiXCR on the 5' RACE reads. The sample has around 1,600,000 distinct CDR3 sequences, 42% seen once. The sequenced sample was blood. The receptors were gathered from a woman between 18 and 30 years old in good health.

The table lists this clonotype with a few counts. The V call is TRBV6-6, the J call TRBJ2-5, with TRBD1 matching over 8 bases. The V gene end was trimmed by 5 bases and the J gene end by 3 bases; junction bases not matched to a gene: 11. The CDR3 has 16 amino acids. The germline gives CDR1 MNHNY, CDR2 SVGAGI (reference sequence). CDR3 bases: TGTGCCAGCAGTCGAGGACAGGGAACATACAAAGAGACCCAGTACTTC. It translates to CASSRGQGTYKETQYF.

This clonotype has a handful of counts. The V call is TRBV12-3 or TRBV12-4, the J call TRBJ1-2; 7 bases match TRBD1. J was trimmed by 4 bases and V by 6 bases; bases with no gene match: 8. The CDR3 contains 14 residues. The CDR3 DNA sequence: TGTGCCAGCAGACCGAACAGGGGTTCCTATGGCTACACCTTC. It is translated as CASRPNRGSYGYTF.

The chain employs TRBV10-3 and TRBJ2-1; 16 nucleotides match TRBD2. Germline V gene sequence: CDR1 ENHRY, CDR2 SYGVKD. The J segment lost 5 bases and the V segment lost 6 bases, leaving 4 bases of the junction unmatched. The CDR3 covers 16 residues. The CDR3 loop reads CAISQGLAGGNNEQFF. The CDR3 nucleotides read TGTGCCATCAGCCAGGGACTAGCGGGGGGGAACAATGAGCAGTTCTTC.

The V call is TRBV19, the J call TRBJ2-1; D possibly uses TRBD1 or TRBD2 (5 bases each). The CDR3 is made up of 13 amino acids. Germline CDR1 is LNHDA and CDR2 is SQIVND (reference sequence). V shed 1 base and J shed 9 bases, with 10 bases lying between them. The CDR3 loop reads CASSIGDAGEQFF. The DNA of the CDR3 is TGTGCCAGTAGTATAGGGGACGCGGGTGAGCAGTTCTTC.

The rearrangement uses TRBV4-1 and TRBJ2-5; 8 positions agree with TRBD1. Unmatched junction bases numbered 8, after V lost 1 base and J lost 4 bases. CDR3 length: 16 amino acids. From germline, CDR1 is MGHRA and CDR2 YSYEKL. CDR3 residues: CASSQGFGGTGETQYF. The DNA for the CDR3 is TGCGCCAGCAGCCAAGGGTTTGGCGGGACAGGAGAGACCCAGTACTTC.